This TCR beta chain was sequenced in a study of patients and donors after allogeneic stem cell transplantation. V shed 0 bases and J shed 2 bases, with 12 bases lying between them. Germline CDR1 SGHKS, CDR2 YYEKEE (reference sequence). This CDR3 contains 15 residues. This clonotype was seen ten or more times. MiXCR was run by TCRdb on the RT-PCR reads, yielding one entry per CDR3 protein. The profile shows about 960,000 distinct CDR3 sequences, roughly 18% of them singletons. The TCR comes from a human donor who was either an allogeneic HSCT recipient or a stem cell or donor lymphocyte infusion donor (not recorded which). It is not recorded whose cells these are; they may come from a transplant donor. The specimen sequenced was blood, either unsorted or a sorted T cell fraction (not recorded which). V is TRBV5-5 and J is TRBJ2-7; a weak D match, TRBD2 (6 bases). The CDR3 is CASSLEGGETYEQYF. The CDR3, as DNA: TGTGCCAGCAGCTTGGAAGGCGGGGAAACCTACGAGCAGTACTTC.